One sample yielded the 5 T cell receptor beta chains listed below, sequenced in a study of tumor-infiltrating lymphocytes in primary liver carcinoma. Constant-region priming of 500 to 550 ng total RNA yielded TCR beta cDNA. Libraries for TCR beta were built through three nested multiplex PCR rounds, which together made up a slightly modified ARM-PCR procedure. TRBV1-TRBV30 forward primers paired with a C-beta reverse primer drove the first two PCR rounds, around 9 cycles each. TCRdb recomputed calls from the multiplex PCR reads with MiXCR, one row per CDR3 protein. The sample lists approximately 320,000 distinct CDR3 sequences, 50% to 75% occurring once. The blood RNA (from unsorted whole blood) was obtained, and germline DNA was also extracted. Sequences were obtained from peripheral blood. The receptor source for this set is a young woman with primary liver carcinoma and hepatitis B virus infection.

This clonotype was picked up many times. V is TRBV6-5 and J is TRBJ2-3; 9 bases line up with TRBD1. This CDR3 spans 12 amino acids. Germline assignment: CDR1 MNHEY and CDR2 SVGAGI. Trimming at V came to 2 bases and at J to 10 bases, leaving 1 base not matched to a gene. Here the CDR3 reads CASSYTGGPQYF. DNA of the CDR3: TGTGCCAGCAGTTACACAGGGGGCCCGCAGTATTTT.

The V and J genes are TRBV6-5 and TRBJ2-3, with D perhaps being TRBD1 or TRBD2 (5 bases each). The CDR3 consists of 17 residues. Trimming removed 4 bases at V and 0 bases at J, with 17 bases between. Germline CDR1 MNHEY, CDR2 SVGAGI. CDR3 DNA sequence: TGTGCCAGCAGTTCCCGTCTGGGGGATATAAGCACAGATACGCAGTATTTT. This codes for CASSSRLGDISTDTQYF.

Comment on this clonotype: A much larger clone differs by one base, so this may be a read error. The chain joins TRBV29-1 to TRBJ2-7; tentatively, D is TRBD2 (6 bases). The CDR3 is made up of 11 amino acids. Germline assignment: CDR1 SQVTM and CDR2 ANQGSEA. V gave up 4 bases and J gave up 6 bases, with 10 bases separating them. The CDR3 region is CSVVPGGEQYF. The CDR3 region has the DNA TGCAGCGTTGTTCCCGGGGGCGAGCAGTACTTC.

The chain recombines TRBV6-2 or TRBV6-3 with TRBJ2-2; TRBD2 matches at 8 bases. Germline CDR1 reads MNHEY; CDR2 reads SVGEGT. The trim removed 6 bases at V and 6 bases at J, leaving 9 bases unmatched. This CDR3 has 15 residues. The CDR3: CASSPGTREAGELFF. In DNA, the CDR3 is TGTGCCAGCAGCCCCGGGACTAGAGAGGCCGGGGAGCTGTTTTTT.

This rearrangement joins TRBV24-1 to TRBJ2-5; TRBD2 aligns across 14 bases. The last part of the DNA fits TRBJ2-7 better; the J call may be wrong. The CDR3 contains 16 residues. Germline CDR1 is KGHDR and CDR2 is SFDVKD. The CDR3 protein is CATSDLGTSGRFEQYF. The CDR3 nucleotides read TGTGCCACCAGTGATTTGGGGACTAGCGGGAGATTCGAGCAGTACTTC.